This TCR beta chain came from a study of blood T cell repertoires in COVID-19. Trimming took 6 bases from V and 1 from J, leaving 17 bases between them. The CDR3 totals 15 residues. Looked up from germline, CDR1 is SQVTM and CDR2 is ANQGSEA. Generated by immunoSEQ multiplex PCR, the TCRdb table keeps only in-frame clones and is missing some. The profile shows approximately 360,000 clones, less than 90% of them singletons. The chain recombines TRBV29-1 with TRBJ2-3; possible D gene TRBD2, 5 bases. The specimen was PBMCs or T cells enriched from blood (not recorded which). The clonotype was recovered from a woman between 50 and 59 years old who had recovered from COVID-19. The CDR3 nucleotides read TGCAGCGTAAAATCCGTTTCGAGGGGCACAGATACGCAGTATTTT. It encodes CSVKSVSRGTDTQYF.